This TCR beta chain was observed in a study of shared clonotypes between healthy human individuals. Germline CDR1 SGDLS, CDR2 YYNGEE. CDR3 length: 15 amino acids. V lost 0 bases and J 8 bases, leaving 12 bases between the germline ends. Naivety among CD8 cells was defined by CD45RO negativity and positive CCR7 selection, thereby excluding terminally differentiated effector memory CD45RA+ cells. As to this clone: This sample includes further DNA sequences coding for the same CDR3.

Sorted-subset replicate PCRs used about 190 ng of genomic DNA. This amount corresponded to approximately 30,000 T cell genomes. The table came from immunoSEQ multiplex PCR; TCRdb's copy has only in-frame clones and leaves some out. The table lists around 2,000,000 clones, roughly 94% of them singletons. The TCR sequence derives from a man aged 18 to 29 in good health. The chain joins TRBV9 to TRBJ1-6; TRBD1 might be the D (5 bases). The sequencing sample was made of naive CD8+ T cells sorted from blood. The CDR3 sequence: CASSVGGQGDSPLHF. Written as DNA, the CDR3 is TGTGCCAGCAGCGTAGGGGGTCAGGGAGATTCACCCCTCCACTTT.